This paragraph reports one T cell receptor beta chain. Original analysis: Estimates of nucleated cell counts were drawn from the amplification of reference gene primers. Repertoires were generated with immunoSEQ multiplex PCR, while TCRdb's copy carries only in-frame clones and drops some. Clone size and the V and J calls come from that table; the DNA yielded D and trimming. The sample has about 330,000 clones, about 87% seen once. The data were obtained in a study of blood T cell repertoires in COVID-19. Categorization into cohorts depended on clinical history that participants reported. This receptor was taken from a man aged 30 to 39 who had recovered from COVID-19. Sequencing was carried out using PBMCs or T cells enriched from blood (not recorded which).

The CDR3 DNA sequence: TGCAGTGCTAGTTCCAGGGGCTCTGGGGCCAACGTCCTGACTTTC. This gives the protein CSASSRGSGANVLTF. The chain is built from TRBV20-1 and TRBJ2-6; perhaps TRBD1 as D (6 bases). The CDR3 totals 15 residues. The V end was cut by 3 bases, the J end by 0 bases, with 9 bases between. Looked up from germline, CDR1 is DFQATT and CDR2 is SNEGSKA (reference sequence).